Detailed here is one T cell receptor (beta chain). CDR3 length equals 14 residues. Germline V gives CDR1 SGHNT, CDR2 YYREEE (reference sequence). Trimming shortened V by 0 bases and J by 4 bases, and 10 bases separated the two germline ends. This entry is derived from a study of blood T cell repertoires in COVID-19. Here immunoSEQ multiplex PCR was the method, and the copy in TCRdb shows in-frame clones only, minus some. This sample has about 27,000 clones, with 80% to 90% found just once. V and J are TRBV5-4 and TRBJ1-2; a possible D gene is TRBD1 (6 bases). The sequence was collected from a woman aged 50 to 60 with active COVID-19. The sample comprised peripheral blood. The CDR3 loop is CASSLDRVGYGYTF. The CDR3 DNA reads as TGTGCCAGCAGCTTGGACAGGGTAGGCTATGGCTACACCTTC.